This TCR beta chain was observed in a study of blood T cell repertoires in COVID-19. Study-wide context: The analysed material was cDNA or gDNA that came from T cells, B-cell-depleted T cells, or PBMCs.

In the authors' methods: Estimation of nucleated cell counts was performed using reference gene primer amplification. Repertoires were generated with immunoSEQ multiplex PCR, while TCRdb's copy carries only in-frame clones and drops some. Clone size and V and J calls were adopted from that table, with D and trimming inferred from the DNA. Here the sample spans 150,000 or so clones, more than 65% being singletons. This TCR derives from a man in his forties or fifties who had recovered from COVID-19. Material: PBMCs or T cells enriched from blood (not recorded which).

CDR3 sequence: CASSARQGTNNEQFF. The CDR3 DNA is TGTGCCAGCAGCGCCCGACAGGGGACGAACAATGAGCAGTTCTTC. This chain joins TRBV21-1 and TRBJ2-1; the DNA was not compared with TRBD1, the D call given in the table. TRBV21-1 is given as a pseudogene. This CDR3 region has 15 residues.